These 30 T cell receptor beta chains share one sample of origin, sequenced in a study of shared clonotypes between healthy human individuals. The method was immunoSEQ multiplex PCR; TCRdb's version includes in-frame clones alone and lacks a portion of them. The profile shows 950,000 to 1,100,000 clones, about 77% of them singletons. Sequencing used memory CD4+ T cells sorted from blood. The subset denotes: CD45RA-negative fraction. These receptors were obtained from a man between 18 and 35 years old in good health.

The chain carries TRBV28 and TRBJ1-6, with TRBD1 matching 7 bases. The V gene end was trimmed by 6 bases and the J gene end by 8 bases; junction bases not matched to a gene: 4. CDR1 MDHEN and CDR2 SYDVKM come from the germline V gene. The CDR3 has 13 amino acids. CDR3 amino acids: CASSDREDSPLHF. DNA of the CDR3: TGTGCCAGCAGCGACAGGGAGGATTCACCCCTCCACTTT.

This clone has a count of ten or more. The chain uses TRBV18 and TRBJ1-2; D possibly corresponds to TRBD1 (5 bases). Germline V lookup: CDR1 KGHSH, CDR2 LQKENI. V lost 5 bases and J 3 bases, leaving 10 bases between the germline ends. CDR3 length: 13 residues. The CDR3 loop is CASSSGRDYGYTF. The CDR3 nucleotides are TGTGCCAGCTCATCAGGGAGGGACTATGGCTACACCTTC. The full variable domain, completed using reference TRBV18 and TRBJ1-2, is NAGVMQNPRHLVRRRGQEARLRCSPMKGHSHVYWYRQLPEEGLKFMVYLQKENIIDESGMPKERFSAEFPKEGPSILRIQQVVRGDSAAYFCASSSGRDYGYTFGSGTRLTVV.

This chain connects TRBV5-1 to TRBJ2-2; 9 bases align to TRBD2. Germline V gene data show CDR1 as SGHRS and CDR2 as YFSETQ. The CDR3 sequence is 17 residues long. After removal of 4 bases from V and 4 bases from J, the junction contained 11 bases not matched to a gene. The CDR3 sequence: CASSARLADFSTGELFF. The CDR3 nucleotides read TGCGCCAGCAGCGCCCGACTAGCGGATTTCTCCACCGGGGAGCTGTTTTTT.

The genes are TRBV28 and TRBJ1-1; D unclear. Germline CDR1 is MDHEN and CDR2 is SYDVKM. V lost 5 bases to trimming and J lost 8 bases, with 21 bases between them. The length of the CDR3 is 15 residues. CDR3 nucleotide sequence: TGTGCCAGCAGTCCCGGTCTGGGTACCTTAATGGAAGCTTTCTTT. This encodes CASSPGLGTLMEAFF. The entire variable domain, with the rest obtained from reference TRBV28 and TRBJ1-1, is as follows: DVKVTQSSRYLVKRTGEKVFLECVQDMDHENMFWYRQDPGLGLRLIYFSYDVKMKEKGDIPEGYSVSREKKERFSLILESASTNQTSMYLCASSPGLGTLMEAFFGQGTRLTVV.

The V and J genes are TRBV5-6 and TRBJ2-7; 12 bases map to TRBD2. The CDR3 covers 16 residues. Germline V gives CDR1 SGHDT, CDR2 YYEEEE. J lost 7 bases, V lost 3 bases, and 11 bases had no gene match. The CDR3 spells CASSWTSGKGLGEQYF. Here the CDR3 DNA reads TGTGCCAGCAGCTGGACTAGCGGGAAGGGGTTGGGGGAGCAGTACTTC. The complete variable domain, with remaining parts taken from reference TRBV5-6 and TRBJ2-7, reads DAGVTQSPTHLIKTRGQQVTLRCSPKSGHDTVSWYQQALGQGPQFIFQYYEEEERQRGNFPDRFSGHQFPNYSSELNVNALLLGDSALYLCASSWTSGKGLGEQYFGPGTRLTVT.

Here the CDR3 reads CAISESGNQDQPQHF. In DNA, the CDR3 is TGTGCCATCAGTGAGTCTGGTAATCAGGATCAGCCCCAGCATTTT. V is TRBV10-3 and J is TRBJ1-5, with unresolved D. The V end lost 0 bases, the J end lost 5 bases, and 11 bases lay between the germline ends. The germline V gene has CDR1 ENHRY and CDR2 SYGVKD. The length of the CDR3 is 15 residues.

Note on this clone: Other DNA sequences in the same sample also yield this CDR3. The genes are TRBV7-2 and TRBJ2-7; TRBD2 agrees at 10 bases. V was clipped by 5 bases and J by 2 bases; unmatched bases: 3. Germline V gene data show CDR1 as SGHTA and CDR2 as FQGNSA. The CDR3 sequence is 14 residues long. The CDR3 bases are TGTGCCAGCAGCCTAGGACTAGCGGCCTACGAGCAGTACTTC. It translates to CASSLGLAAYEQYF.

The table lists this clone with a count of one. This chain joins TRBV19 and TRBJ1-3, with D maybe TRBD1 (5 bases). In germline, CDR1 is LNHDA, CDR2 SQIVND (reference sequence). Trimming left V 7 bases short and J 1 base short, with 8 bases between. CDR3 length: 13 residues. CDR3 sequence: CASTRTSGNTIYF. The CDR3 coding sequence is TGTGCCAGTACCCGGACATCTGGAAACACCATATATTTT.

The chain joins TRBV7-6 to TRBJ2-1; TRBD2 matches 8 bases. Germline CDR1 and CDR2: SGHVS and FNYEAQ. This CDR3 has 16 amino acids. Trimming at V came to 5 bases and at J to 3 bases, leaving 9 bases not matched to a gene. The CDR3 sequence is CASSEIAGPVYNEQFF. The CDR3 bases are TGTGCCAGCAGCGAAATAGCGGGGCCGGTCTACAATGAGCAGTTCTTC.

This sequence joins TRBV5-1 and TRBJ2-7; TRBD1 matches at 7 bases. V lost 0 bases to trimming and J lost 0 bases; unmatched junction nucleotides: 3. The CDR3 extends over 15 amino acids. Germline V gives CDR1 SGHRS, CDR2 YFSETQ. CDR3 loop: CASSLVPGGSYEQYF. CDR3 DNA: TGCGCCAGCAGCTTGGTTCCAGGGGGCTCCTACGAGCAGTACTTC.

This clone showed up just a few times. The chain couples TRBV5-4 to TRBJ1-6; unclear D gene. The ends were cut back, 2 bases at V and 5 bases at J, with 8 bases in the middle. The CDR3 has 14 amino acids. The germline V gene has CDR1 SGHNT and CDR2 YYREEE (reference sequence). CDR3 bases: TGTGCCAGCAGCTTTCGGGGAAATAATTCACCCCTCCACTTT. It yields the protein CASSFRGNNSPLHF.

J is TRBJ2-1 and V is TRBV7-2, with 10 bases aligning to TRBD2. The V gene's germline CDR1 is SGHTA and CDR2 FQGNSA. The CDR3 covers 15 residues. V shed 2 bases, J shed 7 bases, and the junction held 5 bases outside the gene matches. CDR3 bases: TGTGCCAGCAGCTTACTAGCGGGAGCGGGTAATGAGCAGTTCTTC. Translating gives CASSLLAGAGNEQFF. The complete variable domain, with remaining parts taken from reference TRBV7-2 and TRBJ2-1, reads GAGVSQSPSNKVTEKGKDVELRCDPISGHTALYWYRQSLGQGLEFLIYFQGNSAPDKSGLPSDRFSAERTGGSVSTLTIQRTQQEDSAVYLCASSLLAGAGNEQFFGPGTRLTVL.

This clone occurred once. The same CDR3 also results from other DNA sequences found in this sample. The chain employs TRBV2 and TRBJ2-7; the match to TRBD2 covers 10 bases. Germline V lookup: CDR1 SNHLY, CDR2 FYNNEI. The V segment lost 5 bases and the J segment 3 bases; nucleotides outside the gene matches: 7. This CDR3 has 15 residues. The CDR3: CASSPALAGVYEQYF. CDR3 in DNA: TGTGCCAGCAGTCCAGCGCTAGCGGGGGTCTACGAGCAGTACTTC. The full variable domain, with the rest looked up from reference TRBV2 and TRBJ2-7, is EPEVTQTPSHQVTQMGQEVILRCVPISNHLYFYWYRQILGQKVEFLVSFYNNEISEKSEIFDDQFSVERPDGSNFTLKIRSTKLEDSAMYFCASSPALAGVYEQYFGPGTRLTVT.

This sequence joins TRBV7-3 and TRBJ1-6, with TRBD1 identical over 9 bases. Germline V gene data show CDR1 as SGHTA and CDR2 as FQGTGA. V shed 4 bases, J shed 12 bases, and the junction held 4 bases outside the gene matches. The CDR3 loop spans 13 amino acids. The CDR3 reads CASSWGQGGPLHF. The CDR3, as DNA: TGTGCCAGCAGCTGGGGACAGGGAGGACCCCTCCACTTT.

In this sample, this clone turned up a few times. The rearrangement joins TRBV6-1 to TRBJ2-7; 9 bases fit TRBD2. Germline lookup yields CDR1 MNHNS and CDR2 SASEGT. The trim removed 4 bases at V and 2 bases at J, leaving 3 bases unmatched. This CDR3 is 14 amino acids long. The CDR3 sequence is CASSGAGGAYEQYF. CDR3 nucleotides: TGTGCCAGCAGTGGAGCGGGAGGTGCCTACGAGCAGTACTTC.

The chain links TRBV9 to TRBJ2-1, with TRBD1 as a possible D gene (5 bases). This CDR3 is 15 amino acids long. Per germline, CDR1 SGDLS and CDR2 YYNGEE. Trimming stripped 0 bases from V and 6 bases from J, with 13 bases between. The CDR3 coding sequence is TGTGCCAGCAGCGTAGGGTGGCAGGGCGGCAATGAGCAGTTCTTC. Protein sequence: CASSVGWQGGNEQFF. The full variable domain, with the rest looked up from reference TRBV9 and TRBJ2-1, is DSGVTQTPKHLITATGQRVTLRCSPRSGDLSVYWYQQSLDQGLQFLIQYYNGEERAKGNILERFSAQQFPDLHSELNLSSLELGDSALYFCASSVGWQGGNEQFFGPGTRLTVL.

This clone was observed once. The chain uses TRBV27 and TRBJ1-6; D might be TRBD1 (5 bases). The CDR3 sequence is 15 residues long. Germline CDR1 MNHEY, CDR2 SMNVEV (reference sequence). The V end lost 4 bases, the J end lost 7 bases, and 14 bases lay between the germline ends. CDR3 amino acids: CASSSTRVGNSPLHF. For the CDR3, the DNA is TGTGCCAGCAGTTCTACCAGGGTTGGGAATTCACCCCTCCACTTT.

This rearrangement joins TRBV9 to TRBJ1-2; perhaps TRBD1 as D (6 bases). The CDR3 spans 13 residues. Trimming removed 7 bases at V and 2 bases at J, with 12 bases between. The germline CDR1 and CDR2 sequences are SGDLS and YYNGEE. CDR3 protein: CASGQSMNYGYTF. The CDR3 coding sequence is TGTGCCAGCGGACAGTCAATGAACTATGGCTACACCTTC. Complete variable domain (other parts from reference TRBV9 and TRBJ1-2): DSGVTQTPKHLITATGQRVTLRCSPRSGDLSVYWYQQSLDQGLQFLIQYYNGEERAKGNILERFSAQQFPDLHSELNLSSLELGDSALYFCASGQSMNYGYTFGSGTRLTVV.

The V and J genes are TRBV7-2 and TRBJ2-1; tentative D call: TRBD2 (5 bases). Germline CDR1 SGHTA, CDR2 FQGNSA. The ends were cut back, 1 base at V and 0 bases at J, with 13 bases in the middle. This CDR3 has 17 amino acids. The CDR3 bases are TGTGCCAGCAGCTTAGGTACGGGGAGCCTCTCCTACAATGAGCAGTTCTTC. The encoded protein is CASSLGTGSLSYNEQFF.

This chain connects TRBV2 to TRBJ2-5; D is unclear. Germline assignment: CDR1 SNHLY and CDR2 FYNNEI. The V and J ends lost 1 base and 5 bases respectively, with 11 bases between them. This CDR3 has 14 residues. The DNA of the CDR3 is TGTGCCAGCAGTGAAGGGGTACCTACGGAGACCCAGTACTTC. This codes for CASSEGVPTETQYF.

The chain uses TRBV7-3 and TRBJ2-1; the match to TRBD1 covers 7 bases. V was clipped by 1 base and J by 6 bases; unmatched bases: 15. The CDR3 contains 18 residues. Germline CDR1 is SGHTA and CDR2 is FQGTGA. In DNA form, the CDR3 reads TGTGCCAGCAGCTTAAGGTCCGGGACAGCTCCCCCGAGCAATGAGCAGTTCTTC. This encodes CASSLRSGTAPPSNEQFF. Full variable domain (outside the CDR3, taken from reference TRBV7-3 and TRBJ2-1): GAGVSQTPSNKVTEKGKYVELRCDPISGHTALYWYRQSLGQGPEFLIYFQGTGAADDSGLPNDRFFAVRPEGSVSTLKIQRTERGDSAVYLCASSLRSGTAPPSNEQFFGPGTRLTVL.

This chain connects TRBV30 to TRBJ2-1, with 11 bases lining up with TRBD2. This CDR3 is 16 amino acids long. The V and J ends lost 2 bases and 1 base, in that order; junction bases with no gene match: 4. Germline V gene sequence: CDR1 GTSNPN, CDR2 SVGIG (reference sequence). DNA for the CDR3: TGTGCCTGGAGTCCTAGCGGGGGGCGGTCCTACAATGAGCAGTTCTTC. Protein: CAWSPSGGRSYNEQFF.

As regards this clone: The identical CDR3 is also encoded by other nucleotide sequences in the sample. This chain joins TRBV18 and TRBJ2-5, with D hard to call. The CDR3 is 13 residues long. Germline assignment: CDR1 KGHSH and CDR2 LQKENI. V was clipped by 2 bases and J by 5 bases, with 9 bases between them. For the CDR3, the DNA is TGTGCCAGCTCACCAGCGCTGGGGGAGACCCAGTACTTC. Encoded protein: CASSPALGETQYF. The whole variable domain, remainder taken from reference TRBV18 and TRBJ2-5, is NAGVMQNPRHLVRRRGQEARLRCSPMKGHSHVYWYRQLPEEGLKFMVYLQKENIIDESGMPKERFSAEFPKEGPSILRIQQVVRGDSAAYFCASSPALGETQYFGPGTRLLVL.

This clone was seen at least ten times. V usage is TRBV13 and J usage is TRBJ2-5; 7 nucleotides align to TRBD2. Germline assignment: CDR1 PRHDT and CDR2 FYEKMQ (reference sequence). The CDR3 extends over 21 amino acids. The J segment lost 2 bases and the V segment lost 0 bases, leaving 21 bases of the junction unmatched. CDR3 protein: CASSLGAGPWEGLIVQETQYF. The CDR3 DNA sequence: TGTGCCAGCAGCTTAGGCGCGGGTCCGTGGGAGGGCCTGATCGTTCAAGAGACCCAGTACTTC.

V is TRBV10-3 and J is TRBJ1-1; 7 bases line up with TRBD1. The CDR3 consists of 15 residues. J was trimmed by 4 bases and V by 4 bases; bases with no gene match: 9. Germline values: CDR1 ENHRY, CDR2 SYGVKD. CDR3 DNA sequence: TGTGCCATCAGTGGAGACAGGGAGGTGAGCACTGAAGCTTTCTTT. Translation: CAISGDREVSTEAFF.

The chain carries TRBV9 and TRBJ1-6, with D unclear. The CDR3 spans 13 residues. V lost 0 bases to trimming and J lost 8 bases, with 6 bases between them. In germline, CDR1 is SGDLS, CDR2 YYNGEE. The CDR3 nucleotides are TGTGCCAGCAGCGTAGTGGACGATTCACCCCTCCACTTT. Amino acid sequence: CASSVVDDSPLHF. The complete variable domain, with remaining parts taken from reference TRBV9 and TRBJ1-6, reads DSGVTQTPKHLITATGQRVTLRCSPRSGDLSVYWYQQSLDQGLQFLIQYYNGEERAKGNILERFSAQQFPDLHSELNLSSLELGDSALYFCASSVVDDSPLHFGNGTRLTVT.

This clone has a handful of counts. The chain carries TRBV6-6 and TRBJ1-6; 7 bases are a match to TRBD1. CDR1 is MNHNY, CDR2 SVGAGI, per germline (reference sequence). J lost 13 bases, V lost 4 bases, and 10 bases had no gene match. The CDR3 length is 14 residues. The CDR3 coding sequence is TGTGCCAGCAGTTCTGGGACAGCCTACAAGCCCCTCCACTTT. Protein sequence: CASSSGTAYKPLHF.

The J gene is TRBJ2-3, the V gene TRBV28; 8 bases map to TRBD2. Germline CDR1 reads MDHEN; CDR2 reads SYDVKM. The CDR3 covers 16 residues. The trim removed 5 bases at V and 5 bases at J, leaving 12 bases unmatched. CDR3 sequence reads: CASSPHRGGGQDTQYF. The CDR3 coding sequence is TGTGCCAGCAGTCCCCACCGGGGCGGGGGGCAAGATACGCAGTATTTT.

This chain links TRBV5-1 with TRBJ2-5; no clear D gene. This CDR3 comprises 15 residues. The V and J ends lost 4 bases and 1 base respectively, with 14 bases between them. CDR1 is SGHRS and CDR2 is YFSETQ in the germline V gene. This CDR3 reads CASSLQSGPQETQYF. DNA of the CDR3: TGCGCCAGCAGCCTCCAATCCGGACCCCAAGAGACCCAGTACTTC.

The rearrangement uses TRBV30 and TRBJ2-5; D call uncertain. CDR3 length: 14 residues. The germline V gene has CDR1 GTSNPN and CDR2 SVGIG (reference sequence). Trimming took 5 bases from V and 1 from J, leaving 14 bases between them. In DNA form, the CDR3 reads TGTGCCTGGGCGAAGGGCCTGGCCCAAGAGACCCAGTACTTC. Amino acid sequence: CAWAKGLAQETQYF.